The 30 T cell receptor beta chains listed next were all sequenced from one sample in a study of blood T cell repertoires in COVID-19. Sequenced by immunoSEQ multiplex PCR; TCRdb stores in-frame clones only, minus some. The sample has fewer than 200,000 clones; around 90% are singletons. The specimen sequenced was peripheral blood. These receptors came from a man in his fifties or sixties who had recovered from COVID-19.

The chain recombines TRBV28 with TRBJ2-7; TRBD1 agrees at 7 bases. The CDR3 loop spans 15 amino acids. Germline CDR1 and CDR2: MDHEN and SYDVKM. J was trimmed by 0 bases and V by 6 bases; bases with no gene match: 8. CDR3 region: CASSTAGTASYEQYF. The DNA of the CDR3 is TGTGCCAGCAGCACAGCCGGGACAGCCTCCTACGAGCAGTACTTC.

In its sample, this clone was seen once. The gene calls are TRBV18 and TRBJ2-2, with TRBD1 matching 12 bases. From germline, CDR1 is KGHSH and CDR2 LQKENI. The V segment lost 3 bases and the J segment 11 bases; nucleotides outside the gene matches: 10. The CDR3 sequence is 16 residues long. The CDR3 sequence: CASSPSRDRGPGELFF. DNA of the CDR3: TGTGCCAGCTCACCGTCCCGGGACAGGGGGCCGGGAGAGCTGTTTTTT.

This chain joins TRBV9 and TRBJ2-1, with TRBD1 as a possible D gene (5 bases). The CDR3 runs 16 residues. V gave up 4 bases and J gave up 7 bases, with 21 bases separating them. CDR1 is SGDLS, CDR2 YYNGEE, per germline. In DNA form, the CDR3 reads TGTGCCAGCAGCCCGATGCCAGGGAAGGGGCGTAATGAGCAGTTCTTC. It is translated as CASSPMPGKGRNEQFF.

The chain joins TRBV6-2 or TRBV6-3 to TRBJ1-5; possibly TRBD1 for D (5 bases). V was pared by 2 bases and J by 4 bases, with 9 bases between. Germline values: CDR1 MNHEY, CDR2 SVGEGT. This CDR3 is 14 amino acids long. CDR3: CASSYDGANQPQHF. Here the CDR3 DNA reads TGTGCCAGCAGTTACGATGGGGCGAATCAGCCCCAGCATTTT.

This chain links TRBV10-3 with TRBJ1-2; D is possibly TRBD1 (5 bases). V lost 9 bases and J lost 6, with 11 bases in between. CDR3 length: 11 amino acids. Germline assignment: CDR1 ENHRY and CDR2 SYGVKD. The CDR3 coding sequence is TGTGCCATACTAGCAGGGCATGGCTACACCTTC. This gives the protein CAILAGHGYTF.

This clone was detected only once. The chain recombines TRBV19 with TRBJ1-1; 7 positions agree with TRBD1. The CDR3 contains 13 residues. Trimming at V came to 7 bases and at J to 4 bases, leaving 6 bases not matched to a gene. Germline V CDR1 and CDR2: LNHDA, SQIVND (reference sequence). The CDR3 loop reads CASTYNRGTEAFF. The CDR3 DNA is TGTGCCAGTACTTATAACAGGGGCACTGAAGCTTTCTTT.

The rearrangement uses TRBV5-8 and TRBJ2-3; TRBD1 aligns across 9 bases. In germline, CDR1 is SGHTS, CDR2 YDEGEE. This CDR3 region has 16 residues. Losses at the gene ends were 5 bases for V and 4 bases for J; bases not matched to a gene: 11. DNA of the CDR3: TGTGCCAGCAGACCCATGGACAGGGGCTGGCCAGATACGCAGTATTTT. Its protein product is CASRPMDRGWPDTQYF.

This clone has a single count. The CDR3 bases are TGTGCCAGCAGCAGGCAGGGGAACACTGAAGCTTTCTTT. Protein: CASSRQGNTEAFF. V and J are TRBV7-3 and TRBJ1-1; the D gene is possibly TRBD1 (5 bases). Germline V gives CDR1 SGHTA, CDR2 FQGTGA. The ends were cut back, 5 bases at V and 1 base at J, with 8 bases in the middle. The CDR3 is made up of 13 amino acids.

This chain links TRBV11-2 with TRBJ2-1, with 16 bases that match TRBD2. There are 18 residues in the CDR3. Germline assignment: CDR1 SGHAT and CDR2 FQNNGV. The V segment lost 7 bases and the J segment 1 base; nucleotides outside the gene matches: 7. CDR3 amino acids: CASIPGLAGGASYNEQFF. For the CDR3, the DNA is TGTGCCAGCATACCGGGACTAGCGGGGGGGGCTTCCTACAATGAGCAGTTCTTC.

This chain connects TRBV19 to TRBJ2-7; possible D gene TRBD2, 6 bases. CDR3 length equals 16 residues. The germline V gene has CDR1 LNHDA and CDR2 SQIVND (reference sequence). V shed 7 bases and J shed 1 base, with 20 bases lying between them. The CDR3 reads CASTTSRGSGSYEQYF. CDR3 in DNA: TGTGCCAGTACCACCTCGAGGGGTAGCGGATCCTACGAGCAGTACTTC. The variable domain in full, with the rest retrieved from reference TRBV19 and TRBJ2-7, is DGGITQSPKYLFRKEGQNVTLSCEQNLNHDAMYWYRQDPGQGLRLIYYSQIVNDFQKGDIAEGYSVSREKKESFPLTVTSAQKNPTAFYLCASTTSRGSGSYEQYFGPGTRLTVT.

The chain joins TRBV19 to TRBJ1-5; 9 positions match TRBD1. The CDR3 is 16 residues long. CDR1 is LNHDA, CDR2 SQIVND, per germline (reference sequence). V trimming: 7 bases; J trimming: 7 bases; junction bases outside the gene matches: 14. The CDR3 sequence is CASISTRTGEGQPQHF. Written as DNA, the CDR3 is TGTGCCAGTATTTCCACCCGGACAGGGGAAGGACAGCCCCAGCATTTT.

In this sample, this clone turned up once. The chain uses TRBV5-1 and TRBJ2-7, with D possibly TRBD1 on 8 matching bases. Trimming left V 4 bases short and J 0 bases short, with 20 bases between. CDR3 length: 17 amino acids. Per the germline V gene, CDR1 is SGHRS and CDR2 is YFSETQ. The CDR3 region has the DNA TGCGCCAGCAGCGGTAGAGACAGGGGACTAAGCTCCTACGAGCAGTACTTC. The encoded protein is CASSGRDRGLSSYEQYF.

V gene TRBV18 combines with J gene TRBJ2-3; 8 positions agree with TRBD2. Trimming cost V 4 bases and J 4 bases; bases outside gene matches: 13. The CDR3 spans 17 residues. Germline-derived CDR1 and CDR2 are KGHSH and LQKENI. This CDR3 reads CASSLLGSGGAPDTQYF. DNA of the CDR3: TGTGCCAGCTCACTACTAGGATCGGGGGGGGCCCCAGATACGCAGTATTTT.

This clone occurred a few times. The V call is TRBV7-2, the J call TRBJ2-1; tentative D call: TRBD1 (5 bases). CDR3 length: 15 amino acids. V was pared by 1 base and J by 9 bases, with 16 bases between. The germline V gene encodes CDR1 SGHTA and CDR2 FQGNSA. CDR3 protein: CASSLDNRSKGEQFF. CDR3 coding DNA: TGTGCCAGCAGCTTAGATAACAGGTCTAAAGGTGAGCAGTTCTTC. Using reference TRBV7-2 and TRBJ2-1 for the parts outside the CDR3, the full variable domain is GAGVSQSPSNKVTEKGKDVELRCDPISGHTALYWYRQSLGQGLEFLIYFQGNSAPDKSGLPSDRFSAERTGGSVSTLTIQRTQQEDSAVYLCASSLDNRSKGEQFFGPGTRLTVL.

CDR3 sequence: CASSPFRGGSYEQYF. CDR3 nucleotide sequence: TGTGCCAGTAGTCCTTTTCGGGGGGGATCCTACGAGCAGTACTTC. V is TRBV19 and J is TRBJ2-7; 8 nucleotides match TRBD2. The ends lost 5 bases at V and 1 base at J; junction bases unmatched: 7. Germline-derived CDR1 and CDR2 are LNHDA and SQIVND (reference sequence). The CDR3 contains 15 residues.

The rearrangement uses TRBV19 and TRBJ1-5; D gene ambiguous. This CDR3 spans 15 amino acids. V gave up 6 bases and J gave up 6 bases, with 18 bases separating them. Germline V gene data show CDR1 as LNHDA and CDR2 as SQIVND (reference sequence). The chain's CDR3 is CASSRRGRNSQPQHF. The CDR3 region has the DNA TGTGCCAGTAGCCGCCGGGGAAGGAACAGTCAGCCCCAGCATTTT.

The DNA of the CDR3 is TGTGCCAGCAGTTACTCGCTAGGGGTAGACACTGAAGCTTTCTTT. This encodes CASSYSLGVDTEAFF. The rearrangement uses TRBV6-5 and TRBJ1-1, with D possibly matching TRBD1 (5 bases). V dropped 0 bases and J dropped 3 bases, with 11 bases sitting between them. Per the germline V gene, CDR1 is MNHEY and CDR2 is SVGAGI. The CDR3 totals 15 residues.

The gene calls are TRBV19 and TRBJ1-2, with 9 bases aligning to TRBD1. V was clipped by 5 bases and J by 6 bases; unmatched bases: 13. Germline V CDR1 and CDR2: LNHDA, SQIVND (reference sequence). The CDR3 extends over 16 amino acids. CDR3 sequence: CASSETGGARRNGYTF. The CDR3 DNA reads as TGTGCCAGTAGTGAAACAGGGGGCGCGAGAAGAAATGGCTACACCTTC.

The rearrangement joins TRBV5-1 to TRBJ2-7; TRBD1 matches 10 bases. CDR1 is SGHRS and CDR2 is YFSETQ in the germline V gene. The CDR3 contains 16 residues. J lost 2 bases, V lost 2 bases, and 7 bases had no gene match. DNA for the CDR3: TGCGCCAGCAGCTTCTCCTCCGGGACAGGGGCCTACGAGCAGTACTTC. Its translation: CASSFSSGTGAYEQYF. Variable domain in full (rest from reference TRBV5-1 and TRBJ2-7): KAGVTQTPRYLIKTRGQQVTLSCSPISGHRSVSWYQQTPGQGLQFLFEYFSETQRNKGNFPGRFSGRQFSNSRSEMNVSTLELGDSALYLCASSFSSGTGAYEQYFGPGTRLTVT.

The sample holds one count of this clone. The chain employs TRBV19 and TRBJ1-6, with 10 nucleotides matching TRBD1. Germline CDR1 and CDR2: LNHDA and SQIVND (reference sequence). J was trimmed by 8 bases and V by 6 bases; bases with no gene match: 13. This CDR3 is built from 17 residues. The CDR3 region has the DNA TGTGCCAGTAGCCACCAAAAGACAGGGGGCCTGTATTCACCCCTCCACTTT. Protein sequence: CASSHQKTGGLYSPLHF.

This rearrangement joins TRBV7-2 to TRBJ1-4, with TRBD1 as a possible D gene (5 bases). Germline CDR1 SGHTA, CDR2 FQGNSA. Trimming took off 5 bases at V and 0 bases at J, with 10 bases between the two ends. CDR3 length equals 15 residues. CDR3 DNA sequence: TGTGCCAGCAGCCATTCGGGGGCAACTAATGAAAAACTGTTTTTT. Residues: CASSHSGATNEKLFF.

The chain is built from TRBV6-5 and TRBJ1-1; D gene unclear. CDR1 MNHEY and CDR2 SVGAGI come from the germline V gene. The V end was cut by 5 bases, the J end by 4 bases, with 14 bases between. The CDR3 extends over 14 amino acids. The DNA of the CDR3 is TGTGCCAGCAGTCCTAACCCTGTTCGCACTGAAGCTTTCTTT. Translated: CASSPNPVRTEAFF.

The rearrangement uses TRBV6-5 and TRBJ2-5; TRBD1 agrees at 9 bases. J lost 4 bases, V lost 4 bases, and 1 base had no gene match. This CDR3 contains 13 residues. The germline gives CDR1 MNHEY, CDR2 SVGAGI. CDR3 residues: CASSLQGAETQYF. The CDR3, as DNA: TGTGCCAGCAGTTTACAGGGGGCAGAGACCCAGTACTTC.

The chain employs TRBV6-5 and TRBJ2-7; maybe TRBD1 (6 bases). Trimming cost V 7 bases and J 5 bases, with 15 bases left between them. There are 13 residues in the CDR3. CDR1 and CDR2 (germline): MNHEY, SVGAGI. The CDR3 reads CASTHREIHEQYF. CDR3 DNA: TGTGCCAGCACCCACAGGGAGATACACGAGCAGTACTTC.

The chain combines TRBV5-1 with TRBJ2-7; 10 nucleotides line up with TRBD2. Germline loops: CDR1 SGHRS, CDR2 YFSETQ. Trimming removed 4 bases from V and 0 bases from J; junction bases left unmatched: 19. This CDR3 region has 20 residues. This CDR3 is CASSLSPGLAMRILSYEQYF. For the CDR3, the DNA is TGCGCCAGCAGCCTCAGCCCGGGACTAGCGATGCGTATCCTCTCCTACGAGCAGTACTTC.

This chain joins TRBV6-5 and TRBJ1-2; 10 nucleotides line up with TRBD1. CDR1 is MNHEY, CDR2 SVGAGI, per germline. Trimming took 6 bases from V and 8 from J; bases not matched to a gene: 3. CDR3 length equals 12 residues. CDR3 sequence (DNA): TGTGCCAGCAGGACAGGGGGCATGGGCTACACCTTC. Protein sequence: CASRTGGMGYTF.

The chain has TRBV7-2 and TRBJ2-5, with D hard to call. Per the germline V gene, CDR1 is SGHTA and CDR2 is FQGNSA. This CDR3 contains 15 residues. Trimming pared 5 bases from V and 2 bases from J, leaving 15 bases between. CDR3 in amino acids: CASSPQKQLQETQYF. In nucleotides, the CDR3 is TGTGCCAGCAGCCCACAGAAACAGTTACAAGAGACCCAGTACTTC. The full variable domain, with the rest looked up from reference TRBV7-2 and TRBJ2-5, is GAGVSQSPSNKVTEKGKDVELRCDPISGHTALYWYRQSLGQGLEFLIYFQGNSAPDKSGLPSDRFSAERTGGSVSTLTIQRTQQEDSAVYLCASSPQKQLQETQYFGPGTRLLVL.

The rearrangement uses TRBV1 and TRBJ1-5; TRBD1 is taken as the D call from the table, unchecked against the DNA. TRBV1 is a pseudogene. The CDR3 totals 13 residues. This chain's CDR3 is CTLDSWSNQPQHF. The DNA of the CDR3 is TGCACCCTTGACAGTTGGAGCAATCAGCCCCAGCATTTT.

V is TRBV19 and J is TRBJ1-5; tentative D call: TRBD1 (5 bases). Germline CDR1 reads LNHDA; CDR2 reads SQIVND (reference sequence). The V gene lost 7 bases and the J gene lost 7 bases, with 17 bases spanning the gap. This CDR3 region has 14 residues. CDR3 loop: CASNIQASGQPQHF. CDR3 in DNA: TGTGCCAGTAACATACAGGCCTCCGGGCAGCCCCAGCATTTT.

The chain recombines TRBV13 with TRBJ2-2, with TRBD2 identical over 9 bases. J lost 3 bases, V lost 2 bases, and 7 bases had no gene match. The CDR3 runs to 17 residues. The germline V gene has CDR1 PRHDT and CDR2 FYEKMQ (reference sequence). The CDR3 sequence is CASSLTALAGYTGELFF. As DNA, the CDR3 is TGTGCCAGCAGCTTAACGGCCCTAGCGGGGTACACCGGGGAGCTGTTTTTT. Full variable domain (rest looked up from reference TRBV13 and TRBJ2-2): AAGVIQSPRHLIKEKRETATLKCYPIPRHDTVYWYQQGPGQDPQFLISFYEKMQSDKGSIPDRFSAQQFSDYHSELNMSSLELGDSALYFCASSLTALAGYTGELFFGEGSRLTVL.